The 30 T cell receptor beta chains in this list originate from one sample, sequenced in a study of early T cells in non-severe SARS-CoV-2 infection. In TCRdb, the 5' RACE reads were re-called with MiXCR into one record per CDR3 protein. The sample lists about 86,000 distinct CDR3 sequences, 13% to 15% occurring once. Sequences were obtained from whole blood. The receptors stem from an adult who was a healthcare worker with PCR-confirmed SARS-CoV-2 infection or an uninfected control (not recorded which).

The chain recombines TRBV7-7 with TRBJ2-2; 12 bases match TRBD1. Trimming took 11 bases from V and 6 from J; bases not matched to a gene: 7. CDR1 is SSHAT and CDR2 is FNYEAQ in the germline V gene (reference sequence). CDR3 length: 14 amino acids. The CDR3 sequence is CAAGDRGLPGELFF. The CDR3 DNA reads TGTGCCGCGGGGGACAGGGGGCTTCCCGGGGAGCTGTTTTTT.

Only a few counts were recorded for this clonotype. The chain has TRBV6-5 and TRBJ2-7; 7 bases line up with TRBD1. V lost 5 bases to trimming and J lost 2 bases; unmatched junction nucleotides: 9. This CDR3 spans 15 amino acids. Looked up from germline, CDR1 is MNHEY and CDR2 is SVGAGI. The CDR3 loop reads CASSPRGQFPYEQYF. CDR3 nucleotide sequence: TGTGCCAGCAGTCCACGGGGACAGTTTCCCTACGAGCAGTACTTC.

V gene TRBV12-3 or TRBV12-4 combines with J gene TRBJ2-5; TRBD2 is a possible D gene (6 bases). Trimming removed 3 bases from V and 5 bases from J, with 10 bases in between. CDR3 size: 13 residues. In DNA form, the CDR3 reads TGTGCCAGCAGTTTGGGGGGATTCGAGACCCAGTACTTC. It encodes CASSLGGFETQYF.

In its sample, this clonotype was seen many times. The rearrangement uses TRBV29-1 and TRBJ1-2; D is unresolved. The CDR3 loop spans 14 amino acids. The V gene lost 3 bases and the J gene lost 4 bases, with 15 bases spanning the gap. Germline CDR1 is SQVTM and CDR2 is ANQGSEA. The CDR3 loop reads CSVDMKGWTYGYTF. The CDR3 DNA reads as TGCAGCGTTGATATGAAGGGATGGACCTATGGCTACACCTTC.

There are a few counts of this clonotype. This chain links TRBV7-8 with TRBJ1-2, with D uncertain. Trimming took off 1 base at V and 7 bases at J, with 16 bases between the two ends. The CDR3 contains 15 residues. Germline V gene sequence: CDR1 SGHVS, CDR2 FQNEAQ. CDR3 coding DNA: TGTGCCAGCAGCTTAGGCCGCCTATCGGGCGGTGGCTACACCTTC. This encodes CASSLGRLSGGGYTF. Variable domain in full (rest from reference TRBV7-8 and TRBJ1-2): GAGVSQSPRYKVAKRGQDVALRCDPISGHVSLFWYQQALGQGPEFLTYFQNEAQLDKSGLPSDRFFAERPEGSVSTLKIQRTQQEDSAVYLCASSLGRLSGGGYTFGSGTRLTVV.

This chain connects TRBV15 to TRBJ2-2; D gene unclear. This CDR3 has 12 amino acids. Germline V gives CDR1 LNHNV, CDR2 YYDKDF (reference sequence). V was pared by 3 bases and J by 1 base, with 0 bases between. Here the CDR3 reads CATSRNTGELFF. The CDR3 nucleotides are TGTGCCACCAGCAGGAACACCGGGGAGCTGTTTTTT. Variable domain in full (rest from reference TRBV15 and TRBJ2-2): DAMVIQNPRYQVTQFGKPVTLSCSQTLNHNVMYWYQQKSSQAPKLLFHYYDKDFNNEADTPDNFQSRRPNTSFCFLDIRSPGLGDTAMYLCATSRNTGELFFGEGSRLTVL.

With regard to this clonotype: A read error may account for a junction end that differs from germline. This chain uses TRBV5-6 with TRBJ2-1; 8 nucleotides match TRBD2. The CDR3 consists of 16 residues. The V gene's germline CDR1 is SGHDT and CDR2 YYEEEE. The CDR3, as DNA: TGTGCCACCAGCTTGTCCCGGACTAGCCTGGTGAATGAGCAGTTCTTC. Amino acids: CATSLSRTSLVNEQFF.

CDR3 coding DNA: TGTGCCACCAGCGATCCTTTAGCGGGAGTCAATGAGCAGTTCTTC. As protein: CATSDPLAGVNEQFF. V is TRBV15 and J is TRBJ2-1; 9 positions agree with TRBD2. V was pared by 5 bases and J by 6 bases, with 8 bases of the junction left unmatched. The CDR3 consists of 15 residues. Looked up from germline, CDR1 is LNHNV and CDR2 is YYDKDF (reference sequence).

The table lists this clonotype with many counts. This chain connects TRBV2 to TRBJ2-1, with 15 positions matching TRBD2. Germline values: CDR1 SNHLY, CDR2 FYNNEI. The CDR3 has 17 amino acids. Unmatched junction bases numbered 8, after V lost 4 bases and J lost 7 bases. In DNA, the CDR3 is TGTGCCAGCAGTGTCATCGGACTAGCGGGGGGGTCAAATGAGCAGTTCTTC. Translation: CASSVIGLAGGSNEQFF.

In this sample, this clonotype turned up a few times. The chain uses TRBV5-1 and TRBJ2-7; D might be TRBD1 (6 bases). Looked up from germline, CDR1 is SGHRS and CDR2 is YFSETQ. This CDR3 comprises 13 residues. Trimming removed 2 bases from V and 2 bases from J, with 8 bases in between. DNA for the CDR3: TGCGCCAGCAGCTTCCGGGACACCTACGAGCAGTACTTC. It encodes CASSFRDTYEQYF.

V gene TRBV7-9 combines with J gene TRBJ2-3; TRBD2 agrees at 7 bases. Germline lookup yields CDR1 SEHNR and CDR2 FQNEAQ (reference sequence). The CDR3 sequence is 15 residues long. The trim removed 1 base at V and 3 bases at J, leaving 4 bases unmatched. CDR3 coding DNA: TGTGCCAGCAGCTTAGTTCGCGGGAGAACAGATACGCAGTATTTT. Translation: CASSLVRGRTDTQYF.

V gene TRBV18 combines with J gene TRBJ2-3; D might be TRBD2 (6 bases). Between the trimmed V and J ends, which lost 0 bases and 1 base, there was a span of 8 bases. The CDR3 is 15 amino acids. Germline CDR1 and CDR2: KGHSH and LQKENI. Here the CDR3 reads CASSPPSGGTDTQYF. CDR3 sequence (DNA): TGTGCCAGCTCACCACCTAGCGGCGGCACAGATACGCAGTATTTT.

This clonotype came up many times. This rearrangement joins TRBV4-1 to TRBJ2-1, with TRBD2 matching 12 bases. The V segment lost 8 bases and the J segment 9 bases; nucleotides outside the gene matches: 5. Looked up from germline, CDR1 is MGHRA and CDR2 is YSYEKL. The CDR3 loop spans 13 amino acids. The CDR3 bases are TGCGCCAGCCGACTAGCGGGAGTTAGTGAGCAGTTCTTC. Translating it yields CASRLAGVSEQFF.

The rearrangement links TRBV7-6 to TRBJ2-7, with TRBD2 as a possible D gene (7 bases). Trimming removed 5 bases from V and 3 bases from J, with 14 bases in between. This CDR3 has 14 residues. Germline lookup yields CDR1 SGHVS and CDR2 FNYEAQ. CDR3 nucleotides: TGTGCCAGCAGCAGGGGGAGCGGGAACTACGAGCAGTACTTC. This translates into CASSRGSGNYEQYF.

A few counts support this clonotype. In DNA form, the CDR3 reads TGTGCCAGCAGCTCATTTTTAGGGACAGGAGGAGAAAAACTGTTTTTT. This sequence encodes CASSSFLGTGGEKLFF. V usage is TRBV6-5 and J usage is TRBJ1-4; 8 bases match TRBD1. This CDR3 spans 16 amino acids. CDR1 MNHEY and CDR2 SVGAGI come from the germline V gene. Trimming removed 6 bases from V and 8 bases from J; junction bases left unmatched: 14.

This rearrangement joins TRBV7-9 to TRBJ1-2; no definite D call. Germline assignment: CDR1 SEHNR and CDR2 FQNEAQ (reference sequence). Trimming took off 3 bases at V and 3 bases at J, with 8 bases between the two ends. The CDR3 loop spans 13 amino acids. The DNA of the CDR3 is TGTGCCAGCAGCTTTTCTGCCGACTATGGCTACACCTTC. Translating gives CASSFSADYGYTF.

This clonotype was counted many times. CDR3 coding DNA: TGTGCCAGCAGCTTGATAGTTCAAATCGGCCTGGGAGAAAAACTGTTTTTT. It translates to CASSLIVQIGLGEKLFF. V and J are TRBV5-5 and TRBJ1-4, with D uncertain. V lost 1 base to trimming and J lost 8 bases, with 21 bases between them. The CDR3 is 17 amino acids. Germline assignment: CDR1 SGHKS and CDR2 YYEKEE (reference sequence).

The sample holds a few counts of this clonotype. The V call is TRBV20-1, the J call TRBJ1-6; 11 bases match TRBD1. J gave up 9 bases and V 5 bases, and 3 bases lay outside the gene matches. Per the germline V gene, CDR1 is DFQATT and CDR2 is SNEGSKA (reference sequence). CDR3 size: 13 residues. CDR3: CSASGTGGSPLHF. CDR3 nucleotides: TGCAGTGCTTCCGGGACAGGGGGTTCACCCCTCCACTTT.

The chain has TRBV29-1 and TRBJ2-7; the D is unclear. The CDR3 has 12 residues. V was clipped by 3 bases and J by 3 bases, with 9 bases between them. Germline loops: CDR1 SQVTM, CDR2 ANQGSEA. CDR3 bases: TGCAGCGTTGACGGCCAGAACTACGAGCAGTACTTC. Translating gives CSVDGQNYEQYF.

Many counts were recorded for this clonotype. This chain joins TRBV7-3 and TRBJ2-6; the D is unclear. Trimming left V 5 bases short and J 0 bases short, with 8 bases between. The CDR3 length is 15 residues. CDR1 SGHTA and CDR2 FQGTGA come from the germline V gene. DNA for the CDR3: TGTGCCAGCAGCCCCTTCCGCTCTGGGGCCAACGTCCTGACTTTC. The encoded protein is CASSPFRSGANVLTF.

The DNA for the CDR3 is TGTGCCAGCAGTGAAAGAGAGGACACTGAAGCTTTCTTT. This translates into CASSEREDTEAFF. The chain couples TRBV2 to TRBJ1-1; D ambiguous. CDR1 and CDR2 (germline): SNHLY, FYNNEI. V gave up 2 bases and J gave up 3 bases, with 7 bases separating them. The CDR3 has 13 amino acids. Together with reference TRBV2 and TRBJ1-1, the CDR3 gives the full variable domain: EPEVTQTPSHQVTQMGQEVILRCVPISNHLYFYWYRQILGQKVEFLVSFYNNEISEKSEIFDDQFSVERPDGSNFTLKIRSTKLEDSAMYFCASSEREDTEAFFGQGTRLTVV.

This clonotype was detected many times. The chain combines TRBV12-3 or TRBV12-4 with TRBJ1-1; the match to TRBD1 covers 9 bases. Trimming removed 5 bases from V and 5 bases from J; junction bases left unmatched: 15. The CDR3 sequence is 17 residues long. This CDR3 reads CASSTRSGTGSGTEAFF. DNA of the CDR3: TGTGCCAGCAGTACACGCTCCGGGACAGGGTCTGGAACTGAAGCTTTCTTT.

This chain joins TRBV7-8 and TRBJ2-3, with 10 bases that match TRBD2. The germline CDR1 and CDR2 sequences are SGHVS and FQNEAQ. With V trimmed by 1 base and J by 5 bases, 6 bases remained unmatched. The CDR3 is 16 residues long. The CDR3 is CASSLVAGGVIDTQYF. CDR3 bases: TGTGCCAGCAGCTTAGTAGCGGGGGGCGTAATAGATACGCAGTATTTT.

This clonotype was found a few times. For the CDR3, the DNA is TGTGCCAGCAGTGAACGGCTAGCGGGAGTCGGGCAGTACTTC. Residues: CASSERLAGVGQYF. This chain uses TRBV2 with TRBJ2-7, with 10 bases identical to TRBD2. V lost 2 bases and J lost 9; bases outside the gene matches: 7. The length of the CDR3 is 14 residues. Germline-derived CDR1 and CDR2 are SNHLY and FYNNEI.

V is TRBV10-3 and J is TRBJ2-3; 9 nucleotides match TRBD2. The J segment lost 4 bases and the V segment lost 10 bases, leaving 9 bases of the junction unmatched. This CDR3 is built from 14 residues. CDR1 is ENHRY and CDR2 is SYGVKD in the germline V gene. Here the CDR3 reads CATQIAGVADTQYF. In nucleotides, the CDR3 is TGTGCCACCCAAATAGCGGGAGTCGCAGATACGCAGTATTTT.

There are many counts of this clonotype. The chain couples TRBV27 to TRBJ2-2; the D is unclear. The V end lost 2 bases, the J end lost 6 bases, and 13 bases lay between the germline ends. Germline V gene lookup returns CDR1 MNHEY and CDR2 SMNVEV (reference sequence). This CDR3 spans 15 amino acids. The CDR3 reads CASSLEAASSGELFF. For the CDR3, the DNA is TGTGCCAGCAGTTTAGAGGCAGCCTCGTCCGGGGAGCTGTTTTTT.

This clonotype was picked up one time. The rearrangement links TRBV5-1 to TRBJ2-3; D is ambiguous. The CDR3 consists of 12 residues. Germline CDR1 is SGHRS and CDR2 is YFSETQ. V was clipped by 5 bases and J by 2 bases, with 6 bases between them. CDR3 DNA: TGCGCCAGCAGTGTGGTCACAGATACGCAGTATTTT. It codes for CASSVVTDTQYF.

This chain connects TRBV7-9 to TRBJ2-1; D unresolved. Germline V gene lookup returns CDR1 SEHNR and CDR2 FQNEAQ (reference sequence). V was clipped by 0 bases and J by 10 bases, with 10 bases between them. This CDR3 region has 13 residues. CDR3 sequence (DNA): TGTGCCAGCAGCTTAGCGGTGGACGGAGAGCAGTTCTTC. Encoded protein: CASSLAVDGEQFF.

The chain employs TRBV20-1 and TRBJ2-3; TRBD1 matches 11 bases. CDR3 length: 15 residues. V dropped 3 bases and J dropped 3; count of bases not matched to a gene: 5. Germline V lookup: CDR1 DFQATT, CDR2 SNEGSKA (reference sequence). The chain's CDR3 is CSASTRDRGTDTQYF. In DNA, the CDR3 is TGCAGTGCTAGCACCCGGGACAGGGGGACAGATACGCAGTATTTT.

In its sample, this clonotype was seen a few times. The chain has TRBV5-1 and TRBJ2-7, with D unresolved. With 1 base removed from V and 5 bases from J, the gap between germline ends came to 16 bases. Germline assignment: CDR1 SGHRS and CDR2 YFSETQ. The CDR3 totals 15 residues. The CDR3 DNA follows: TGCGCCAGCAGCTTGATGAGTTCCGGTGAAGACGAGCAGTACTTC. Protein product: CASSLMSSGEDEQYF.